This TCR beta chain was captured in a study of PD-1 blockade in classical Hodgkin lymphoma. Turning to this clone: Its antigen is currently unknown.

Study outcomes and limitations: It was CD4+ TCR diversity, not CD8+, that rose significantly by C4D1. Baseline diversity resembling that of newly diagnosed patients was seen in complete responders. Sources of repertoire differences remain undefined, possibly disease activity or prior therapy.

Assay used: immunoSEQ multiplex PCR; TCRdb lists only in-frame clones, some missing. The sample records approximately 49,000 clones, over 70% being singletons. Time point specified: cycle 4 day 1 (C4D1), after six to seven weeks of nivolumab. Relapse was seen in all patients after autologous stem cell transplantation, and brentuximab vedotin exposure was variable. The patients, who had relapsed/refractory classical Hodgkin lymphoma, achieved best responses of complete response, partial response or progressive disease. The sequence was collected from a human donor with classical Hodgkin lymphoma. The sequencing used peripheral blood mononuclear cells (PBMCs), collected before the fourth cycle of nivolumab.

CDR3 residues: CASSLLQGGTEAFF. CDR3 sequence (DNA): TGTGCCAGCAGCCTTCTACAGGGGGGCACTGAAGCTTTCTTT. V and J are TRBV7-9 and TRBJ1-1; TRBD1 matches at 8 bases. J lost 4 bases, V lost 5 bases, and 6 bases had no gene match. Looked up from germline, CDR1 is SEHNR and CDR2 is FQNEAQ (reference sequence). The CDR3 is 14 residues long.